This entry lists 15 T cell receptor beta chains sequenced from one sample in a study of blood T cells in healthy people across ages. With a J-beta primer mix and a sample-barcoded 5' primer, a second PCR ran about 6 to 11 cycles. TCRdb used MiXCR to reprocess the 5' RACE reads, holding one entry per CDR3 protein. This table has 650,000 to 1,000,000 distinct CDR3 sequences, approximately 35% appearing once. The sample consisted of blood. The receptors derive from a man in his late teens or twenties in good health.

The table lists this clonotype with many counts. The chain combines TRBV12-3 or TRBV12-4 with TRBJ2-3; possible D gene TRBD2, 6 bases. The CDR3 runs 15 residues. Trimming removed 3 bases at V and 6 bases at J, with 16 bases between. CDR3 in amino acids: CASSLAGSTSDTQYF. CDR3 bases: TGTGCCAGCAGTTTGGCGGGGTCAACGTCGGATACGCAGTATTTT.

This clonotype showed up just a few times. The chain carries TRBV20-1 and TRBJ1-1; D remains unclear. Trimming removed 1 base from V and 2 bases from J, with 11 bases in between. The germline V gene encodes CDR1 DFQATT and CDR2 SNEGSKA (reference sequence). The CDR3 totals 14 residues. The CDR3 reads CSARAPSFNTEAFF. In nucleotides, the CDR3 is TGCAGTGCTAGAGCCCCCAGTTTCAACACTGAAGCTTTCTTT.

This clonotype was recorded only once. V is TRBV27 and J is TRBJ2-7, with D possibly matching TRBD2 (5 bases). V was clipped by 4 bases and J by 2 bases, with 9 bases between them. Per germline, CDR1 MNHEY and CDR2 SMNVEV (reference sequence). This CDR3 is 13 amino acids long. The CDR3 spells CASSYGEAYEQYF. The CDR3 DNA sequence: TGTGCCAGCAGTTACGGGGAAGCCTACGAGCAGTACTTC.

The chain recombines TRBV28 with TRBJ1-2; no firm D call. In germline, CDR1 is MDHEN, CDR2 SYDVKM. V was shortened by 7 bases and J by 5 bases, with 14 bases between the two germline ends. The CDR3 is 13 residues long. In DNA, the CDR3 is TGTGCCAGCACGGACGCTCGGCTTTATGGCTACACCTTC. It translates to CASTDARLYGYTF.

On this clonotype: One end of the junction does not line up with germline, which may come from a read error. The chain has TRBV5-5 and TRBJ2-1, with D tentatively TRBD1 (5 bases). The CDR3 contains 14 residues. Per germline, CDR1 SGHKS and CDR2 YYEKEE (reference sequence). The CDR3 loop reads CASSRTTENNGQFF. CDR3 sequence (DNA): TGTGCCAGCAGCCGAACGACAGAAAACAATGGGCAGTTCTTC. Combining the CDR3 with reference TRBV5-5 and TRBJ2-1 gives the whole variable domain DAGVTQSPTHLIKTRGQQVTLRCSPISGHKSVSWYQQVLGQGPQFIFQYYEKEERGRGNFPDRFSARQFPNYSSELNVNALLLGDSALYLCASSRTTENNGQFFGPGTRLTVL.

V is TRBV7-6 and J is TRBJ2-2, with no clear D. Trimming cost V 2 bases and J 5 bases, with 9 bases left between them. The length of the CDR3 is 14 residues. Germline V gene data show CDR1 as SGHVS and CDR2 as FNYEAQ. CDR3 in DNA: TGTGCCAGCAGCTTATCGGCAGAAACCGGGGAGCTGTTTTTT. Translated: CASSLSAETGELFF.

With respect to this clonotype: A much larger clone differs from this one at a single base, so this may be a read error. The gene calls are TRBV6-2 or TRBV6-3 and TRBJ2-1, with TRBD2 matching over 10 bases. The end of the DNA fits TRBJ2-7 better, so the J call may be wrong. Per the germline V gene, CDR1 is MNHEY and CDR2 is SVGEGT. The CDR3 consists of 18 residues. The CDR3 reads CASSYRLAGAISYNEQYF. The CDR3 DNA is TGTGCCAGCAGTTACAGGCTAGCGGGGGCGATCTCCTACAATGAGCAGTACTTC.

This clonotype was seen only a few times. V is TRBV5-4 and J is TRBJ2-3; unclear D gene. Germline V CDR1 and CDR2: SGHNT, YYREEE (reference sequence). CDR3 length: 12 amino acids. V shed 2 bases and J shed 6 bases, with 7 bases lying between them. The CDR3 sequence: CASSFQADTQYF. The CDR3 DNA sequence: TGTGCCAGCAGCTTTCAGGCGGATACGCAGTATTTT. Together with reference TRBV5-4 and TRBJ2-3, the CDR3 gives the full variable domain: ETGVTQSPTHLIKTRGQQVTLRCSSQSGHNTVSWYQQALGQGPQFIFQYYREEENGRGNFPPRFSGLQFPNYSSELNVNALELDDSALYLCASSFQADTQYFGPGTRLTVL.

As concerns this clonotype: An end of the junction differs from the germline gene, which may be a read error. This chain connects TRBV4-3 to TRBJ1-1; D is uncertain. This CDR3 comprises 17 residues. Germline lookup yields CDR1 LGHNA and CDR2 YSLEER. The CDR3 protein is CASSQDRQPIIYTGAFF. CDR3 DNA sequence: TGCGCCAGCAGCCAAGATCGGCAGCCGATCATTTACACTGGAGCTTTCTTT.

This chain joins TRBV27 and TRBJ2-2, with TRBD1 identical over 9 bases. CDR3 length equals 15 residues. The ends lost 4 bases at V and 5 bases at J; junction bases unmatched: 5. Germline lookup yields CDR1 MNHEY and CDR2 SMNVEV (reference sequence). The CDR3 DNA reads TGTGCCAGCAGTTCGGGACAGGGAAGGACCGGGGAGCTGTTTTTT. This sequence encodes CASSSGQGRTGELFF.

This clonotype was counted a few times. V usage is TRBV25-1 and J usage is TRBJ1-5, with D hard to call. The CDR3 runs to 18 residues. V was trimmed by 10 bases and J by 0 bases, leaving 25 bases between them. The V gene's germline CDR1 is MGHDK and CDR2 SYGVNS. CDR3 nucleotide sequence: TGTGCCACCACTGGCGGGTTTGTGGCATCATTTAGCAATCAGCCCCAGCATTTT. It yields the protein CATTGGFVASFSNQPQHF.

This clonotype was recorded at least ten times. The V and J genes are TRBV10-3 and TRBJ1-2; 7 bases are a match to TRBD1. This CDR3 is 14 amino acids long. J lost 2 bases, V lost 2 bases, and 2 bases had no gene match. Germline-derived CDR1 and CDR2 are ENHRY and SYGVKD. CDR3 coding DNA: TGTGCCATCAGTGAGAAACAGGGGAACTATGGCTACACCTTC. Translating it yields CAISEKQGNYGYTF.

This clonotype was seen a few times. The V gene is TRBV5-4, the J gene TRBJ2-4; 10 positions agree with TRBD1. Germline loops: CDR1 SGHNT, CDR2 YYREEE (reference sequence). This CDR3 region has 15 residues. The junction had 6 bases not matched to a gene; V was cut back by 4 bases and J by 5 bases. The CDR3 nucleotides read TGTGCCAGCAGCCCCCCAGGGACAGGGGAAAACATTCAGTACTTC. Translation gives CASSPPGTGENIQYF.

In this sample, this clonotype turned up many times. The V gene is TRBV12-3 or TRBV12-4, the J gene TRBJ2-5, with TRBD1 identical over 9 bases. The V and J ends lost 1 base and 3 bases, in that order; junction bases with no gene match: 0. The CDR3 totals 14 residues. CDR3 coding DNA: TGTGCCAGCAGTTTAGGGACAGGGGAAGAGACCCAGTACTTC. Amino acids: CASSLGTGEETQYF.

The CDR3 bases are TGTGCCAGCAGCCGAGCAGGGTGGAACACTGAAGCTTTCTTT. Translated, it gives CASSRAGWNTEAFF. The V call is TRBV27, the J call TRBJ1-1, with D perhaps TRBD1 (5 bases). CDR1 and CDR2 (germline): MNHEY, SMNVEV (reference sequence). This CDR3 comprises 14 residues. The V end was cut by 6 bases, the J end by 1 base, with 12 bases between.